Below, 7 T cell receptor beta chains from the same sample are listed, as sequenced in a study of brain metastases from non-small cell lung cancer. The protocol was immunoSEQ multiplex PCR, while the TCRdb copy is restricted to in-frame clones and leaves out a portion. The sample has 4,500 or so clones, 84% seen once; the top ten hold approximately 5.9%. Material: tumor-adjacent normal tissue. Every receptor here comes from a donor at least 40 years old with non-small cell lung cancer.

This clone was observed a handful of times. The chain employs TRBV27 and TRBJ2-3; D is undetermined. The CDR3 has 16 residues. Trimming took off 2 bases at V and 0 bases at J, with 12 bases between the two ends. The germline V gene encodes CDR1 MNHEY and CDR2 SMNVEV (reference sequence). CDR3 region: CASSLLAEKSTDTQYF. CDR3 DNA sequence: TGTGCCAGCAGTTTACTGGCGGAAAAGAGCACAGATACGCAGTATTTT.

The chain has TRBV5-1 and TRBJ2-2; 8 positions match TRBD2. The germline gives CDR1 SGHRS, CDR2 YFSETQ. The CDR3 extends over 15 amino acids. After removal of 3 bases from V and 0 bases from J, the junction contained 1 base not matched to a gene. This CDR3 is CASSSAGANTGELFF. The CDR3 region has the DNA TGCGCCAGCAGCTCAGCGGGAGCGAACACCGGGGAGCTGTTTTTT.

This clone has only a few counts. This chain uses TRBV9 with TRBJ2-3, with 7 bases that match TRBD2. Germline V gene data show CDR1 as SGDLS and CDR2 as YYNGEE. The CDR3 extends over 14 amino acids. J gave up 8 bases and V 2 bases, and 8 bases lay outside the gene matches. Here the CDR3 reads CASSVAGEASTQYF. Written as DNA, the CDR3 is TGTGCCAGCAGCGTTGCGGGAGAGGCGTCTACGCAGTATTTT.

V and J are TRBV29-1 and TRBJ2-5; 13 positions match TRBD2. The CDR3 is 13 amino acids. Trimming removed 7 bases from V and 1 base from J; junction bases left unmatched: 0. Looked up from germline, CDR1 is SQVTM and CDR2 is ANQGSEA. DNA of the CDR3: TGCAGCGGGACTAGCGGGAGCCAAGAGACCCAGTACTTC. Its translation is CSGTSGSQETQYF. The whole variable domain, remainder taken from reference TRBV29-1 and TRBJ2-5, is SAVISQKPSRDICQRGTSLTIQCQVDSQVTMMFWYRQQPGQSLTLIATANQGSEATYESGFVIDKFPISRPNLTFSTLTVSNMSPEDSSIYLCSGTSGSQETQYFGPGTRLLVL.

The rearrangement joins TRBV18 to TRBJ1-3; D remains ambiguous. This CDR3 region has 15 residues. Germline-derived CDR1 and CDR2 are KGHSH and LQKENI. Trimming pared 1 base from V and 2 bases from J, leaving 9 bases between. The CDR3 DNA is TGTGCCAGCTCACCACTAGCGAACACTGGAAACACCATATATTTT. Protein: CASSPLANTGNTIYF. The full variable domain, in which reference TRBV18 and TRBJ1-3 provide the parts outside the CDR3, is NAGVMQNPRHLVRRRGQEARLRCSPMKGHSHVYWYRQLPEEGLKFMVYLQKENIIDESGMPKERFSAEFPKEGPSILRIQQVVRGDSAAYFCASSPLANTGNTIYFGEGSWLTVV.

The V gene is TRBV7-9, the J gene TRBJ2-7, with 8 bases identical to TRBD2. The germline CDR1 and CDR2 sequences are SEHNR and FQNEAQ (reference sequence). The CDR3 has 14 amino acids. V shed 2 bases, J shed 6 bases, and the junction held 6 bases outside the gene matches. CDR3: CASSLLAGGSEQYF. The CDR3 DNA sequence: TGTGCCAGCAGCTTACTCGCGGGAGGATCCGAGCAGTACTTC.

The J gene is TRBJ1-5, the V gene TRBV6-5, with TRBD1 identical over 9 bases. The CDR3 has 12 amino acids. V lost 4 bases to trimming and J lost 11 bases; unmatched junction nucleotides: 3. Germline lookup yields CDR1 MNHEY and CDR2 SVGAGI. The CDR3 DNA sequence: TGTGCCAGCAGTTCCGGGACAGGGACCCAGCATTTT. Translated: CASSSGTGTQHF.